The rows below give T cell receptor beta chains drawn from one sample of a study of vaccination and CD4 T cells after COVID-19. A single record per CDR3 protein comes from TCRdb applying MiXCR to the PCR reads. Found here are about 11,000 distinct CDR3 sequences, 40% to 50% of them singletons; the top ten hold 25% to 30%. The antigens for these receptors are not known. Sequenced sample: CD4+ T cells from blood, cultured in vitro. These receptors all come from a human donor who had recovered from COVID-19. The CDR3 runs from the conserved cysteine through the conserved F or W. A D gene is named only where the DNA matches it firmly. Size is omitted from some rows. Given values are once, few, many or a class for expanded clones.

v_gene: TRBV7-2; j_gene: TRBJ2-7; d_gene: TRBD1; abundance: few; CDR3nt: TGTGCCAGCAGCTTAGCCCCGACAGGGTACTACGAGCAGTACTTC; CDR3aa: CASSLAPTGYYEQYF
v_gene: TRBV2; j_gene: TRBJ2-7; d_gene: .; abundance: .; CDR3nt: TGTGCCAGCGGGAGGGACGGACAGTACGAGCAGTACTTC; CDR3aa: CASGRDGQYEQYF
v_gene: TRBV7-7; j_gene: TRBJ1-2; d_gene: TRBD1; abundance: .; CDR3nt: TGTGCCAGCAGCTTAATACTGGACAGGACTAACTATGGCTACACCTTC; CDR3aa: CASSLILDRTNYGYTF
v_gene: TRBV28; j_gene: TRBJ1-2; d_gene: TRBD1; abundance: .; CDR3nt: TGTGCCAGCAGTTCCACAGGGGAATCCTATGGCTACACCTTC; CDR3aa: CASSSTGESYGYTF
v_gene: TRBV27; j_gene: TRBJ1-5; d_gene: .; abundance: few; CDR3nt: TGTGCCAGCAGTGGGCAGGGGAACTATCAGCCCCAGCATTTT; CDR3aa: CASSGQGNYQPQHF
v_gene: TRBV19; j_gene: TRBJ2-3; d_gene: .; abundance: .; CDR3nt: TGTGCCAGTAGTACTACCTTCAGGGATACGCAGTATTTT; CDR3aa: CASSTTFRDTQYF
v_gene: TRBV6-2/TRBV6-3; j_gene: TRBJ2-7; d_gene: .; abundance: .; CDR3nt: TGTGCCAGCAGTTACGGTTTTCTCTACGAGCAGTACTTC; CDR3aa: CASSYGFLYEQYF
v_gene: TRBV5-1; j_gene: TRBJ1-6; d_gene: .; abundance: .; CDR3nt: TGCGCCAGCAGCTATAATCTCAGGGAATTATCTAATTCACCCCTCCACTTT; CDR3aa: CASSYNLRELSNSPLHF
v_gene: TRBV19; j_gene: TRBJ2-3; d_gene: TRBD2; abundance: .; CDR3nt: TGTGCCAGTAGTACCCCCCCTGAGCGGGGGGTCCGGGGGGATACGCAGTATTTT; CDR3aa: CASSTPPERGVRGDTQYF
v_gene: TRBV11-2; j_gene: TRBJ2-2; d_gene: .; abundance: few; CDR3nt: TGTGCCAGCAGCCCCCCAGGGGCGCGGACCGGGGAGCTGTTTTTT; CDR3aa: CASSPPGARTGELFF
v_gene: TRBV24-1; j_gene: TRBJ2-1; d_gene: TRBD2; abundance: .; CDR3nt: TGTGCCACCAGTGATTTTACGTCTAGCGGGAGGGCCAATGAGCAGTTCTTC; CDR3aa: CATSDFTSSGRANEQFF
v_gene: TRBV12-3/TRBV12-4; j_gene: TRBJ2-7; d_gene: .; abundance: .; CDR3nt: TGTGCCAGCAGTACAGGGTTCTACGAGCAGTACTTC; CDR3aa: CASSTGFYEQYF
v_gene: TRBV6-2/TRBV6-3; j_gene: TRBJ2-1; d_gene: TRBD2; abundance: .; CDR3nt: TGTGCCAGCAGAGAGACTAGCGGCCTCCAGCAGTTCTTC; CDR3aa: CASRETSGLQQFF
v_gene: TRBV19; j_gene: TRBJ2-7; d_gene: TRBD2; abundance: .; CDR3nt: TGTGCCAGTACCGGGACTAGCGGATTGGTGCAGTACTTC; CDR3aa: CASTGTSGLVQYF
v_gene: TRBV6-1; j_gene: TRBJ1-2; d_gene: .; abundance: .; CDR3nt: TGTGCCAGCAGTGGGGAGGGGTTAAGCTATGGCTACACCTTC; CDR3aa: CASSGEGLSYGYTF
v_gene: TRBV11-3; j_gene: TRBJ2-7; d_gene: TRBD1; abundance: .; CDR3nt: TGTGCCAGCAGCTTATTACCAGGGGGCCATTACGAGCAGTACTTC; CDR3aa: CASSLLPGGHYEQYF
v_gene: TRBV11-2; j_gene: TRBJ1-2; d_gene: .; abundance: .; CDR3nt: TGTGCCAGCAGCTTTGGGGGCAACTATGGCTACACCTTC; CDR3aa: CASSFGGNYGYTF